The clone carrying this T cell receptor beta chain came up once. PCR involved 60 Vbeta and 13 Jbeta primers. Produced via immunoSEQ multiplex PCR; TCRdb's table is partial and in-frame only. The sample has 150,000 to 200,000 clones; roughly four fifths are singletons. The sample originates from a study of cytomegalovirus exposure and HLA in healthy donors. Healthy bone marrow donors formed the donor group. Input material: PBMCs. The receptor was derived from a man between 18 and 35 years old in good health and CMV-seronegative.

The CDR3 nucleotides read TGTGCCAGCAGCCTTAGTGTGGGACTAGCCGGGGAGCTGTTTTTT. It specifies CASSLSVGLAGELFF. The rearrangement links TRBV7-2 to TRBJ2-2; 8 bases are shared with TRBD2. CDR3 length: 15 residues. Per germline, CDR1 SGHTA and CDR2 FQGNSA. The ends lost 5 bases at V and 6 bases at J; junction bases unmatched: 8.